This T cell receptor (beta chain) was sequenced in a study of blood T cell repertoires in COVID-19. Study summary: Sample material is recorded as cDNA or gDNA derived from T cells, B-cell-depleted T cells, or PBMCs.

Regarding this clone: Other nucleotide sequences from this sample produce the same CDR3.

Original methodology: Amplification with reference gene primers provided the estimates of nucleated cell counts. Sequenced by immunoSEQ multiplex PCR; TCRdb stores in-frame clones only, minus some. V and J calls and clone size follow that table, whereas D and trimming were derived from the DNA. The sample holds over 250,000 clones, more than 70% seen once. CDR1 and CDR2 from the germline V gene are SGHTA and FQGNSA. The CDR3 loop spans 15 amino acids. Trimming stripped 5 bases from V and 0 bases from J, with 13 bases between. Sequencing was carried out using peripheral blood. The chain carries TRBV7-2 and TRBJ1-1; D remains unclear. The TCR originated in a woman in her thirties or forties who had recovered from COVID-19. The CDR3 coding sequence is TGTGCCAGCAGCCTTGGAACGGGGATGAACACTGAAGCTTTCTTT. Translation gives CASSLGTGMNTEAFF.